What follows describes a single T cell receptor beta chain. What this receptor recognizes is not known. No qualities accompany the bases; no much larger clone lies one base away. This sample was included in a study of OX40 agonist ivuxolimab in advanced cancers. For the wider study: Ivuxolimab was a fully human IgG2 agonistic monoclonal antibody targeting the costimulatory receptor OX40 (CD134). Intravenous ivuxolimab was administered to patients every 2 weeks at six dose levels: 0.01, 0.1, 0.3, 1.5, 3 and 10 mg/kg. Of the 50 to 55 dose-escalation patients, hepatocellular carcinoma was present in approximately 20, melanoma in around 15, renal cell carcinoma in 9 and head and neck cancer in 9. A male proportion of roughly 80% and a mean age of about 60 years, ranging from 23 to 79, were recorded for the dose-escalation cohort. Prior anti-PD-1, anti-PD-L1 or anti-CTLA-4 therapy was permitted, and checkpoint inhibitors had been received by roughly 42% of dose-escalation patients. Partial responses occurred in three dose-escalation patients, of whom one had hepatocellular carcinoma and two had cutaneous melanoma. Peripheral TCRbeta sequencing aimed to test whether ivuxolimab altered TCR sequence diversity and caused clonal T-cell expansion. The monotherapy dose-escalation portion (N = 52 patients) of the phase I ivuxolimab trial is reported in the paper.

The investigation overall reported the following: In the 0.1-3.0 mg/kg groups, partial responders had among the lowest normalized peripheral clonal expansion, particularly in CD8+ T cells. After ivuxolimab, CD8+ T cells had more expanded clones than CD4+ T cells on average. Low levels of normalized T-cell clonal expansion were also seen in some nonresponding patients. At doses of 0.1 to 3.0 mg/kg, clonal expansion of both CD4+ and CD8+ T cells in blood was seen between baseline and week 6. Antigen specificity was not determined for the clonally expanded peripheral T cells.

Patients with a history of autoimmune disease or receiving systemic immunosuppression were excluded from the trial. Peripheral blood for TCR sequencing was collected from all dose cohorts at baseline, on cycle 4 day 1, and on cycle 7 day 1. The samples were taken from a phase I, first-in-human, multicenter, open-label dose-escalation trial of ivuxolimab. The trial enrolled adults with locally advanced or metastatic head and neck squamous cell, hepatocellular, melanoma or renal cell carcinoma. CD4+ and CD8+ T cells were sorted separately from peripheral blood before TCR sequencing. Genomic DNA was extracted from sorted cells for sequencing of the TCRbeta CDR3 region. The immunoSEQ Assay was used for sequencing of TCRbeta CDR3 regions. TCRdb took this table from immuneACCESS and kept in-frame rearrangements with V and J called. Such tables lack part of the clones; where checked against another copy, unresolved V genes explain under half of the gap, and the rest is unexplained. For this sample there are about 69,000 clones; about 85% appear just once. The ten largest clones take up under 6.5% of the sample.

CDR3 length: 15 amino acids, cysteine to phenylalanine. Only the CDR3 DNA is retained, 45 bases long and in frame from the first base. In the germline V gene, CDR1 corresponds to MNHEY and CDR2 to SVGAGI. V lost 10 bases and J lost 2 bases; the stretch between them is 20 bases long. Sequences were derived from CD4+ or CD8+ T cells sorted from blood, sampled in a trial of the OX40 agonist ivuxolimab. The V and J genes are TRBV6-5 and TRBJ2-5; the D gene is perhaps TRBD1, from 6 matching bases. This receptor was obtained from an adult with an advanced solid tumor such as melanoma, head and neck, liver or kidney cancer. The DNA sequence is TGTGCCACCTCAAAAAACAGGGTTCCACAAGAGACCCAGTACTTC. Protein translation: CATSKNRVPQETQYF.